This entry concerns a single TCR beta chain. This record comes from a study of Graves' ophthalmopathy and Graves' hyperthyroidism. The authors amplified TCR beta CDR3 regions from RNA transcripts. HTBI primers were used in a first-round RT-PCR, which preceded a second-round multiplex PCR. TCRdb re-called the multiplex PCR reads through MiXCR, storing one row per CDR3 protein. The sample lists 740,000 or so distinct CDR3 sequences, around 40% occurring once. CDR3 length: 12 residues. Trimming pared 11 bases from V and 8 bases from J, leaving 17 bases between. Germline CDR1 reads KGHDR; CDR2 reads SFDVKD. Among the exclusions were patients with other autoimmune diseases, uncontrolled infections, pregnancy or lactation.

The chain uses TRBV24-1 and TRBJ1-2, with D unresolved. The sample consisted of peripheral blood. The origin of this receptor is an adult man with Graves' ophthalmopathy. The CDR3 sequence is CASYGSAGGYTF. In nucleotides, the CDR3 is TGTGCCAGCTACGGGTCCGCGGGGGGCTACACCTTC.